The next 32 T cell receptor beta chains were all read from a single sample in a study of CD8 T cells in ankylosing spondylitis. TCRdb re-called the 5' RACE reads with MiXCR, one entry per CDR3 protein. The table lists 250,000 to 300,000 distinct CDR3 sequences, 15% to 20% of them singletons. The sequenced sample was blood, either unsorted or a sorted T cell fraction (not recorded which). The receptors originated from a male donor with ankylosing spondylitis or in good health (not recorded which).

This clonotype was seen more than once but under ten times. The CDR3 DNA is TGTGCCAGCAGTTACCCACCGGGGGGCAATGAGCAGTTCTTC. Residues: CASSYPPGGNEQFF. This chain links TRBV6-5 with TRBJ2-1, with 7 bases aligning to TRBD2. The CDR3 extends over 14 amino acids. Germline lookup yields CDR1 MNHEY and CDR2 SVGAGI. The trim removed 2 bases at V and 6 bases at J, leaving 4 bases unmatched.

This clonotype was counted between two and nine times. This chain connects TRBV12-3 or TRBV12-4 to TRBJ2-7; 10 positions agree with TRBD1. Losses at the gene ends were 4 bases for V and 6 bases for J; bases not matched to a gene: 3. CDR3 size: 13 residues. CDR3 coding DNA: TGTGCCAGCAGTTCGGGACAGGGGCTCGAGCAGTACTTC. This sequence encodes CASSSGQGLEQYF.

The CDR3 reads CASSLSLADNYEQYF. The CDR3 region has the DNA TGTGCCAGCAGTTTATCTCTCGCTGATAACTACGAGCAGTACTTC. The V and J genes are TRBV27 and TRBJ2-7; D gene unclear. CDR1 MNHEY and CDR2 SMNVEV come from the germline V gene (reference sequence). Trimming removed 0 bases at V and 3 bases at J, with 12 bases between. The CDR3 has 15 residues.

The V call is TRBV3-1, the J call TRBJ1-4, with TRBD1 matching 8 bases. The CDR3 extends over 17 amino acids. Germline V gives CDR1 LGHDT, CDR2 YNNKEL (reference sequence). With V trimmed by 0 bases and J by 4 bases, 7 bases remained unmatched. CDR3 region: CASSQEAPGQVNEKLFF. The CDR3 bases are TGTGCCAGCAGCCAAGAAGCACCGGGACAGGTTAATGAAAAACTGTTTTTT.

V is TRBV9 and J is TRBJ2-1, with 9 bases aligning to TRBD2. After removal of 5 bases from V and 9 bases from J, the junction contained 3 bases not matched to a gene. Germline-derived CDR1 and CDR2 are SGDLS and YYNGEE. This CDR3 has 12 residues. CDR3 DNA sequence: TGTGCCAGCAGTAGCGGGAGTACTGAGCAGTTCTTC. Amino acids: CASSSGSTEQFF.

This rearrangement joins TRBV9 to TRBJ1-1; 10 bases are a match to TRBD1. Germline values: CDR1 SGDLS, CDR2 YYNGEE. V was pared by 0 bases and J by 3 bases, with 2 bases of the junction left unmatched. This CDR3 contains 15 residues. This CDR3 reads CASSVAGTGDTEAFF. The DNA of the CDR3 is TGTGCCAGCAGCGTAGCCGGGACAGGGGACACTGAAGCTTTCTTT.

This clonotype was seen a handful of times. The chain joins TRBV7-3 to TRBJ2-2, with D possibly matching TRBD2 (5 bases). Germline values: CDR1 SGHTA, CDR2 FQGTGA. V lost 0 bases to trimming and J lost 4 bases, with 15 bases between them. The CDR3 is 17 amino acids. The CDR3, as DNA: TGTGCCAGCAGCTTAACGTCGGCTAGCTTGGGCACCGGGGAGCTGTTTTTT. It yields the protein CASSLTSASLGTGELFF. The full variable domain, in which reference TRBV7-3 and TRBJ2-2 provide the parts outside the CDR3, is GAGVSQTPSNKVTEKGKYVELRCDPISGHTALYWYRQSLGQGPEFLIYFQGTGAADDSGLPNDRFFAVRPEGSVSTLKIQRTERGDSAVYLCASSLTSASLGTGELFFGEGSRLTVL.

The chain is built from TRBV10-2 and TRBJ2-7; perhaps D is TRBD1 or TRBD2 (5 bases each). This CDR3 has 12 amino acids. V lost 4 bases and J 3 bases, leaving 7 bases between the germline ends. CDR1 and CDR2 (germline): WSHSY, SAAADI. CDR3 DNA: TGCGCCAGCAGTGGGGGGTACTACGAGCAGTACTTC. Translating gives CASSGGYYEQYF.

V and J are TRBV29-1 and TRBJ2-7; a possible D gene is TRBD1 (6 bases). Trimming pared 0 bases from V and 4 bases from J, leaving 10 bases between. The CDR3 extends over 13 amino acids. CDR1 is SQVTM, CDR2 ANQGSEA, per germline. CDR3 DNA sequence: TGCAGCGTTGAAGAGGGACAAGGTTACGAGCAGTACTTC. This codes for CSVEEGQGYEQYF.

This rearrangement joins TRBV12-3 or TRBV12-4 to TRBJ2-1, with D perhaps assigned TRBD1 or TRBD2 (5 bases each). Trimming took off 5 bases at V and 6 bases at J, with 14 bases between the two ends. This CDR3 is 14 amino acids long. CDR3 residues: CASSAGGRGNEQFF. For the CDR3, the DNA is TGTGCCAGCAGTGCTGGAGGTAGGGGCAATGAGCAGTTCTTC.

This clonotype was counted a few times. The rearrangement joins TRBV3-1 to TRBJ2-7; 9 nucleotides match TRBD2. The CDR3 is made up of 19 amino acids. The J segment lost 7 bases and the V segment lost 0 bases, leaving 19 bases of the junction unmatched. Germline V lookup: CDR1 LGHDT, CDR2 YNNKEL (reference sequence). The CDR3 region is CASSQDLWTAGTSKYEQYF. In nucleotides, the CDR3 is TGTGCCAGCAGCCAAGACCTTTGGACAGCCGGGACTAGCAAATATGAGCAGTACTTC.

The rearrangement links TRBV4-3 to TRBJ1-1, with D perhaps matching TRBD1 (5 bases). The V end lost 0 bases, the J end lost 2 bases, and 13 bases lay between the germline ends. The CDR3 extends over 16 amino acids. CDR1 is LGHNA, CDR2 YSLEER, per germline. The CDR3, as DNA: TGCGCCAGCAGCCAAGATCTTCTGACAGATAACACTGAAGCTTTCTTT. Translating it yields CASSQDLLTDNTEAFF.

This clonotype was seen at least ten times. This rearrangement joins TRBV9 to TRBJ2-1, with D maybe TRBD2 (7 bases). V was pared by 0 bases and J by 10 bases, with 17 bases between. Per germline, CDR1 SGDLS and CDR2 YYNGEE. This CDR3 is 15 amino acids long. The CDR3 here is CASSVGGSTTGEQFF. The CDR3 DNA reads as TGTGCCAGCAGCGTAGGCGGGAGCACTACAGGGGAGCAGTTCTTC.

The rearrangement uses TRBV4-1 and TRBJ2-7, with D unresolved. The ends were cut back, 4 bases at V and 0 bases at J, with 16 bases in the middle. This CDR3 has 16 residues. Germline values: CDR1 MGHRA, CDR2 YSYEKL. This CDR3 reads CASSPIPTAISYEQYF. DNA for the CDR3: TGCGCCAGCAGCCCCATCCCGACGGCGATCTCCTACGAGCAGTACTTC.

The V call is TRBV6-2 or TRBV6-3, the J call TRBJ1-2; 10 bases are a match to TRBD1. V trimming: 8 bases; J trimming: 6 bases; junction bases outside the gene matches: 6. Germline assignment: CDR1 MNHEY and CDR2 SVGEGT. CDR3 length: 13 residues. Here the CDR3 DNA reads TGTGCCAGCGAAACCGGGACAGGGGATGGCTACACCTTC. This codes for CASETGTGDGYTF.

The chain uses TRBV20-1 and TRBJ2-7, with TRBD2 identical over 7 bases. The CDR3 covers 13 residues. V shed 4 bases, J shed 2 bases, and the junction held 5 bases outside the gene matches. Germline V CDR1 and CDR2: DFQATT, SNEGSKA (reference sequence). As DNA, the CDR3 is TGCAGTGCTACACTAGCGACAACCTACGAGCAGTACTTC. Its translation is CSATLATTYEQYF.

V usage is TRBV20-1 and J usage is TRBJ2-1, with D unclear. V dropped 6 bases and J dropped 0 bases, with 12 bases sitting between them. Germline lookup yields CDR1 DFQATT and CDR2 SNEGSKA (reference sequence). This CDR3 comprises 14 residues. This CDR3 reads CSAGTSSSYNEQFF. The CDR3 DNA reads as TGCAGTGCCGGAACTTCTAGCTCCTACAATGAGCAGTTCTTC.

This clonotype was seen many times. The CDR3 region is CSVESGGEQYF. CDR3 coding DNA: TGCAGCGTTGAATCAGGAGGCGAGCAGTACTTC. The gene calls are TRBV29-1 and TRBJ2-7, with a possible D match to TRBD2 (5 bases). In germline, CDR1 is SQVTM, CDR2 ANQGSEA. V was pared by 2 bases and J by 6 bases, with 8 bases between. CDR3 length: 11 residues.

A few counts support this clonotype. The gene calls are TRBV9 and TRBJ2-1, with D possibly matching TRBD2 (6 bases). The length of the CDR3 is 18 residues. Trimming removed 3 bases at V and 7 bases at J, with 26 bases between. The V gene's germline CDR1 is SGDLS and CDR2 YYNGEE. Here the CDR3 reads CASSGGPRGDGRYNEQFF. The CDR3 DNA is TGTGCCAGCAGCGGCGGCCCAAGAGGGGATGGGAGGTATAATGAGCAGTTCTTC.

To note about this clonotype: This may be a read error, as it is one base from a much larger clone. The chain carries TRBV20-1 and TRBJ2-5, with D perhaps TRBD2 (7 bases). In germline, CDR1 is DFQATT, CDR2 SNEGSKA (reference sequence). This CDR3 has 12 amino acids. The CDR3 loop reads CTLGGLKETRYF. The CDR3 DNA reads TGCACCCTGGGGGGGCTTAAGGAGACCCGGTACTTC.

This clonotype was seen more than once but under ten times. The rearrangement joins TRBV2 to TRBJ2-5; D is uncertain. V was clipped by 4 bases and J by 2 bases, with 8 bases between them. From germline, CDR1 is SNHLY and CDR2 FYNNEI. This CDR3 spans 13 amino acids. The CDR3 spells CASSAYGQETQYF. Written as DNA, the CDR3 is TGTGCCAGCAGTGCATACGGACAAGAGACCCAGTACTTC. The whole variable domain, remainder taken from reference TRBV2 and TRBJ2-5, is EPEVTQTPSHQVTQMGQEVILRCVPISNHLYFYWYRQILGQKVEFLVSFYNNEISEKSEIFDDQFSVERPDGSNFTLKIRSTKLEDSAMYFCASSAYGQETQYFGPGTRLLVL.

For the CDR3, the DNA is TGTGCCAGCAGTCCGGGACTAGCGATCCACGAGCAGTACTTC. Its protein is CASSPGLAIHEQYF. The rearrangement joins TRBV6-1 to TRBJ2-7; 10 nucleotides match TRBD2. The V segment lost 5 bases and the J segment 5 bases; nucleotides outside the gene matches: 6. The CDR3 is 14 residues long. Germline V gene data show CDR1 as MNHNS and CDR2 as SASEGT.

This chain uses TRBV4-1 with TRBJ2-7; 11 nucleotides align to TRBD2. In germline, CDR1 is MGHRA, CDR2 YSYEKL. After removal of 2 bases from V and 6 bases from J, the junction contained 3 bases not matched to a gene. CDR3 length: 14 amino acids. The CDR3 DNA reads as TGCGCCAGCAGCCAACTAGCGGGAGGAGGCGAGCAGTACTTC. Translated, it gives CASSQLAGGGEQYF.

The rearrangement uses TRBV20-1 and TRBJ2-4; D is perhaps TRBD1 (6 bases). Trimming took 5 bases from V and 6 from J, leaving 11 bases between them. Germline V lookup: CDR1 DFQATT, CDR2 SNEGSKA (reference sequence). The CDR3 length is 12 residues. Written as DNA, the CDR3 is TGCAGTGCTCGGGACACTTTAAACATTCAGTACTTC. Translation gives CSARDTLNIQYF.

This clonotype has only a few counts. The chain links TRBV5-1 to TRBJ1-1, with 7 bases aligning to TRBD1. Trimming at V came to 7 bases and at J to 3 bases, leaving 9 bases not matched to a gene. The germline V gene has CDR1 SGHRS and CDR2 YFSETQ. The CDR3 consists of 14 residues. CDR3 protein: CASAGGGLDTEAFF. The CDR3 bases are TGCGCCAGCGCTGGAGGGGGCTTGGACACTGAAGCTTTCTTT. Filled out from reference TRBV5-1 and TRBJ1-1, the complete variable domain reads KAGVTQTPRYLIKTRGQQVTLSCSPISGHRSVSWYQQTPGQGLQFLFEYFSETQRNKGNFPGRFSGRQFSNSRSEMNVSTLELGDSALYLCASAGGGLDTEAFFGQGTRLTVV.

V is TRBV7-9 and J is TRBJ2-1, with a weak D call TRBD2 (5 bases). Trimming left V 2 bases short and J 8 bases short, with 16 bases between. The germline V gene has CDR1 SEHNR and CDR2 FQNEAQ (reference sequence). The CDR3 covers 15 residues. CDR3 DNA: TGTGCCAGCAGCTTACTCTGGGAGAGATCGCATGAGCAGTTCTTC. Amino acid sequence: CASSLLWERSHEQFF.

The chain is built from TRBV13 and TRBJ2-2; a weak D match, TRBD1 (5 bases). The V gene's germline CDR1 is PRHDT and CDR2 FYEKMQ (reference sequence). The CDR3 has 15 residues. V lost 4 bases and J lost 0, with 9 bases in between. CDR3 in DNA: TGTGCCAGCAGCTCGACAGTGACGAACACCGGGGAGCTGTTTTTT. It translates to CASSSTVTNTGELFF.

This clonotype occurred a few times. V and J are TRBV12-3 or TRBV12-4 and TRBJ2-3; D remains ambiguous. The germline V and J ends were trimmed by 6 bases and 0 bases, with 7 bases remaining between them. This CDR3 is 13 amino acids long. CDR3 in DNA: TGTGCCAGCAGCATTCTGAGCACAGATACGCAGTATTTT. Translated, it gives CASSILSTDTQYF.

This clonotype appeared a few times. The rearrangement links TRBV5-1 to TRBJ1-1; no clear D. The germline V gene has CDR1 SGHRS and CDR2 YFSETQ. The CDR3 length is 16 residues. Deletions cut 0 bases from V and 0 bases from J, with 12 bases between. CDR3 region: CASSLGLDGMNTEAFF. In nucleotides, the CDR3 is TGCGCCAGCAGCTTGGGACTCGACGGAATGAACACTGAAGCTTTCTTT.

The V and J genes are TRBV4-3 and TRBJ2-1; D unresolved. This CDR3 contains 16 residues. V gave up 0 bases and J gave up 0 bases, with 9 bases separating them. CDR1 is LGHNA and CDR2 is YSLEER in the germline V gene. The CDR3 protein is CASSQDIGYSYNEQFF. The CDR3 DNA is TGCGCCAGCAGCCAAGATATTGGATACTCCTACAATGAGCAGTTCTTC.

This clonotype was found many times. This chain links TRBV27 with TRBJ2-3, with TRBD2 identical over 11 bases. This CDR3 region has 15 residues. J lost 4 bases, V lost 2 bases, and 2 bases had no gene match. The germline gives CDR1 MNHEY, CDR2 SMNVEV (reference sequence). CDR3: CASSLTSGSSDTQYF. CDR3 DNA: TGTGCCAGCAGTTTAACTAGCGGGAGCTCAGATACGCAGTATTTT.

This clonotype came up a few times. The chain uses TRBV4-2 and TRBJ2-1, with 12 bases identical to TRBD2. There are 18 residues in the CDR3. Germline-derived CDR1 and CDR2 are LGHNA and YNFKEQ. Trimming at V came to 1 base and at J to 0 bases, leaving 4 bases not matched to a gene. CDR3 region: CASSQGLAGGGSYNEQFF. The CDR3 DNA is TGTGCCAGCAGCCAAGGGCTAGCGGGAGGGGGCTCCTACAATGAGCAGTTCTTC.